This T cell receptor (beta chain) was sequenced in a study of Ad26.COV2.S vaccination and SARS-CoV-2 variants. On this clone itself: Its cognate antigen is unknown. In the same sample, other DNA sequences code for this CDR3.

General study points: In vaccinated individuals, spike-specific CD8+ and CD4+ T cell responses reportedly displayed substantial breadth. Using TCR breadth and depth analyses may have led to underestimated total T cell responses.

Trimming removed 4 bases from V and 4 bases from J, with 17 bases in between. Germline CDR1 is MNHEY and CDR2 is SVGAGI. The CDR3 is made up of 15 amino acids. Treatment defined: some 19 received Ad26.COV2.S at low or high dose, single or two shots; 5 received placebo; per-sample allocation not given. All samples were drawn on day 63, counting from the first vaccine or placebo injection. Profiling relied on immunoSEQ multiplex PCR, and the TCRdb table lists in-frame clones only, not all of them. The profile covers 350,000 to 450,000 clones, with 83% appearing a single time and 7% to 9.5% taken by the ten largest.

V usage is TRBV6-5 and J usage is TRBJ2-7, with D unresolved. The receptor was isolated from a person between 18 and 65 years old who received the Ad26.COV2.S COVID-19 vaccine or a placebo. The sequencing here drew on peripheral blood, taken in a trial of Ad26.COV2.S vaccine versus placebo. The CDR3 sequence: CASSSLSPLRYEQYF. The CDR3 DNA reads TGTGCCAGCAGTTCCCTGAGTCCTTTAAGATACGAGCAGTACTTC.